This T cell receptor (beta chain) was identified in a study of T-cell memory formation after mild COVID-19. Turning to the study itself: The TCR clusters were mostly specific to one donor.

With 5 bases removed from V and 1 base from J, the gap between germline ends came to 8 bases. Germline V gives CDR1 MDHEN, CDR2 SYDVKM. This CDR3 region has 14 residues. 5'RACE, which relied on constant-segment primers, yielded TCR alpha and TCR beta cDNA libraries carrying sample barcodes and UMIs. Using its own MiXCR run on the 5' RACE reads, TCRdb lists one record per CDR3 protein. Altogether under 350,000 distinct CDR3 sequences are present, about 16% being singletons, with the ten largest covering more than 20%. The chain uses TRBV28 and TRBJ2-2, with TRBD1 as a possible D gene (6 bases). Sequenced sample: PBMCs or a T cell subset sorted from them (not recorded which). The sequence was collected from a man aged 18 to 30 who had mild COVID-19 (a few samples of this study predate the infection). Cell type and time point are not known. Here the CDR3 DNA reads TGTGCCAGCAGTCCGGGACAGAACACCGGGGAGCTGTTTTTT. Translation gives CASSPGQNTGELFF.